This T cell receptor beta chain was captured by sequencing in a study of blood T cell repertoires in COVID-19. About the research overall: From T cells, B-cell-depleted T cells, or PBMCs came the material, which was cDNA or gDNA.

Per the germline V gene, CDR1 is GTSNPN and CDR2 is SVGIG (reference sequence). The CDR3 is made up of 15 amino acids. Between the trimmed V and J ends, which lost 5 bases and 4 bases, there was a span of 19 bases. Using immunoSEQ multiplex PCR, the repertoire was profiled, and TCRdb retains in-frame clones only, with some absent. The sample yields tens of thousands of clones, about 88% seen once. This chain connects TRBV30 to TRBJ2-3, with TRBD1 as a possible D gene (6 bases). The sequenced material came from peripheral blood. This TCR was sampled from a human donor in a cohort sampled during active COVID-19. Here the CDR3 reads CAWALGQRTADTQYF. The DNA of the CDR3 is TGTGCCTGGGCCCTCGGGCAACGGACAGCAGATACGCAGTATTTT.